This entry lists 8 T cell receptor beta chains sequenced from one sample in a study of CD8+ T cells in alopecia areata. After isolation, RNA underwent reverse transcription to generate cDNA as the sequencing template. Some clones are missing from TCRdb's copy, which holds only in-frame ones; the method was immunoSEQ multiplex PCR. This table has fewer than 250,000 clones, roughly two fifths appearing once. Described treatment: oral pan-JAK inhibitor, 5-10 mg twice daily. The specimen comprised CD4+ T cells sorted from blood, sampled at approximately week 34, from a patient treated with tofacitinib. The receptors shown here come from a human donor with alopecia areata.

This clone came up a few times. This chain uses TRBV4-1 with TRBJ1-2, with 11 bases aligning to TRBD1. V lost 2 bases to trimming and J lost 5 bases; unmatched junction nucleotides: 4. The CDR3 runs to 15 residues. CDR1 and CDR2 (germline): MGHRA, YSYEKL. The CDR3 loop is CASSQLGQGEYGYTF. The CDR3, as DNA: TGCGCCAGCAGCCAATTGGGACAGGGGGAATATGGCTACACCTTC.

This clone was counted a few times. V is TRBV9 and J is TRBJ2-7; 7 bases are shared with TRBD2. This CDR3 region has 14 residues. V shed 4 bases and J 3 bases; nucleotides not matched to a gene: 7. Germline V gene sequence: CDR1 SGDLS, CDR2 YYNGEE. The DNA of the CDR3 is TGTGCCAGCAGCCCCGGGGAGGGTCTCTACGAGCAGTACTTC. Translated, it gives CASSPGEGLYEQYF.

The V and J genes are TRBV14 and TRBJ2-7, with a tentative D call TRBD1 (5 bases). Germline V CDR1 and CDR2: SGHDN, FVKESK. The CDR3 runs to 15 residues. V was trimmed by 0 bases and J by 7 bases, leaving 16 bases between them. The CDR3 DNA reads TGTGCCAGCAGCCAAGATTGGGGCCGACACTGGGAGCAGTACTTC. The encoded protein is CASSQDWGRHWEQYF.

The chain combines TRBV30 with TRBJ2-2; no definite D call. This CDR3 is 15 amino acids long. Germline V gene lookup returns CDR1 GTSNPN and CDR2 SVGIG (reference sequence). The V end lost 5 bases, the J end lost 5 bases, and 18 bases lay between the germline ends. Written as DNA, the CDR3 is TGTGCCTGGCGAGTTCCCCTAACTAAAACCGGGGAGCTGTTTTTT. Encoded protein: CAWRVPLTKTGELFF.

The chain employs TRBV6-6 and TRBJ2-6; the D gene is possibly TRBD1 (5 bases). Between the trimmed V and J ends, which lost 5 bases and 0 bases, there was a span of 8 bases. The CDR3 is 15 amino acids. From germline, CDR1 is MNHNY and CDR2 SVGAGI (reference sequence). The CDR3 DNA follows: TGTGCCAGCAGTCGACAGTACTCTGGGGCCAACGTCCTGACTTTC. Its translation is CASSRQYSGANVLTF.

The chain links TRBV29-1 to TRBJ2-3; 7 bases fit TRBD1. V dropped 4 bases and J dropped 3; count of bases not matched to a gene: 10. Germline assignment: CDR1 SQVTM and CDR2 ANQGSEA. The CDR3 length is 15 residues. The CDR3 region has the DNA TGCAGCGTTGTAGTGACAGGGATCGGGACAGATACGCAGTATTTT. Protein: CSVVVTGIGTDTQYF.

The chain employs TRBV30 and TRBJ2-2; tentatively, D is TRBD2 (6 bases). Germline assignment: CDR1 GTSNPN and CDR2 SVGIG (reference sequence). The ends were cut back, 1 base at V and 6 bases at J, with 9 bases in the middle. This CDR3 has 13 residues. The CDR3 is CAWSGPSAGELFF. As DNA, the CDR3 is TGTGCCTGGAGTGGGCCTAGCGCCGGGGAGCTGTTTTTT.

The chain employs TRBV19 and TRBJ2-5; D gene uncertain. Germline loops: CDR1 LNHDA, CDR2 SQIVND (reference sequence). V lost 7 bases and J 0 bases, leaving 12 bases between the germline ends. This CDR3 region has 14 residues. CDR3 amino acids: CASTPDTYQETQYF. In nucleotides, the CDR3 is TGTGCCAGTACCCCCGACACCTACCAAGAGACCCAGTACTTC.